This TCR beta chain was recovered during a study of blood T cell repertoires in COVID-19. Assay: immunoSEQ multiplex PCR; the TCRdb copy retains only in-frame clones and omits some. The sample has tens of thousands of clones, roughly 88% seen once. This clone was recorded once. Germline V lookup: CDR1 SEHNR, CDR2 FQNEAQ (reference sequence). This CDR3 has 14 amino acids. Trimming at V came to 0 bases and at J to 5 bases, leaving 2 bases not matched to a gene. Sequencing was done on a sample of peripheral blood. The chain employs TRBV7-9 and TRBJ2-3, with 7 bases that match TRBD1. The TCR originated in a human donor in a cohort sampled during active COVID-19. The CDR3 sequence is CASSLAGGGDTQYF. The CDR3 bases are TGTGCCAGCAGCTTAGCAGGGGGCGGAGATACGCAGTATTTT.